The present TCR beta chain was sequenced within a study of T-cell memory formation after mild COVID-19. Turning to this clonotype: Its matching antigen is unknown.

TCR alpha and TCR beta cDNA libraries carrying sample barcodes and UMIs came from 5'RACE with constant-segment primers. In TCRdb, the 5' RACE reads were re-called with MiXCR into one record per CDR3 protein. The sample shows fewer than 650,000 distinct CDR3 sequences, less than 25% of them seen only once. Overall study findings and caveats: CD4/CD8 balance characterized clones contracting day 15 to 85, and CD4+ skew characterized later expanders.

The sequenced material came from PBMCs or a T cell subset sorted from them (not recorded which). The receptor's source is an adult woman who had mild COVID-19 (a few samples of this study predate the infection). Cell type and time point are not known.

CDR3: CASSTPTSGIRGKTQYF. CDR3 DNA: TGTGCCAGCAGCACACCGACTAGCGGGATACGTGGAAAGACCCAGTACTTC. The chain couples TRBV5-5 to TRBJ2-5, with 11 bases fitting TRBD2. This CDR3 has 17 residues. J was trimmed by 6 bases and V by 4 bases; bases with no gene match: 14. The germline V gene has CDR1 SGHKS and CDR2 YYEKEE (reference sequence).